Each of the 4 T cell receptor beta chains below was sequenced from the same sample in a study of TET2 disruption in CD19-targeted CAR T cells. Treatment of the sample: autologous CTL019 cells: CD19 CAR with 4-1BB and CD3 zeta domains. These TCRs' antigens remain unknown. Generated by immunoSEQ multiplex PCR, the TCRdb table keeps only in-frame clones and is missing some. Its listing shows around 2,100 clones. This specimen consisted of CD8+ T cells sorted from cultured blood T cells, obtained for CD19 CAR T cell therapy. The source of these receptors is a man aged 65-85 years with chronic lymphocytic leukemia.

Notes on this clone: The read ends 3 residues shy of where the CDR3 ends; the end is completed using the germline J gene. The chain links TRBV25-1 to TRBJ2-5; 8 bases match TRBD1. Germline assignment: CDR1 MGHDK and CDR2 SYGVNS. Unmatched junction bases numbered 5, after V lost 0 bases and J lost 5 bases. This CDR3 region has 15 residues. CDR3 residues: CASSEYAGGSETQYF. Partial CDR3 DNA: TGTGCCAGCAGTGAATACGCAGGGGGCTCGGAGACC.

Concerning this clone: Read data end 3 residues before the CDR3 end; the end is taken from the germline J gene. The chain has TRBV27 and TRBJ2-7; unclear D gene. Trimming took 5 bases from V and 1 from J, leaving 12 bases between them. This CDR3 is built from 14 residues. Germline V lookup: CDR1 MNHEY, CDR2 SMNVEV (reference sequence). The CDR3: CASSTSSPSYEQYF. The DNA read from the CDR3 is TGTGCCAGCAGTACATCGTCACCATCCTACGAG.

A word on this clone: The read falls 3 residues short of the CDR3 end, and the missing part is taken from the germline J gene. V is TRBV4-1 and J is TRBJ2-5; 8 bases fit TRBD2. Germline trimming cut 3 bases from V and 4 bases from J; bases unmatched to any gene: 13. CDR1 and CDR2 (germline): MGHRA, YSYEKL. The CDR3 has 17 amino acids. The CDR3 here is CASSHPSGGSAGETQYF. The CDR3 bases that were read are TGCGCCAGCAGCCACCCCTCGGGGGGGTCGGCAGGAGAGACC.

The CDR3: CASSTDSYGYTF. Incomplete CDR3 DNA: TGTGCCAGCAGCACGGACAGTTATGGC. The V and J genes are TRBV11-1 and TRBJ1-2, with a possible D match to TRBD1 (6 bases). The read is 3 residues too short to cover the CDR3 end, so that end is filled in from the germline J gene. The CDR3 consists of 12 residues. Germline V lookup: CDR1 SGHAT, CDR2 FQDESV (reference sequence). V was cut by 5 bases and J by 5 bases, with 9 bases left in between. The full variable domain, its missing parts supplied by reference TRBV11-1 and TRBJ1-2, is EAEVAQSPRYKITEKSQAVAFWCDPISGHATLYWYRQILGQGPELLVQFQDESVVDDSQLPKDRFSAERLKGVDSTLKIQPAELGDSAMYLCASSTDSYGYTFGSGTRLTVV.